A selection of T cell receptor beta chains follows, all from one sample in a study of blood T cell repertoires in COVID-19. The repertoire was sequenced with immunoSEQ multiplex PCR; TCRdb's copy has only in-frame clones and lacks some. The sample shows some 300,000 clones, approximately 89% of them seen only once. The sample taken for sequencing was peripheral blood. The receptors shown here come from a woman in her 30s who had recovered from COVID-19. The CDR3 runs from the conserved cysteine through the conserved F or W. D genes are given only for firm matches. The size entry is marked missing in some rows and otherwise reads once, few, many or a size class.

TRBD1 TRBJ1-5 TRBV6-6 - TGTGCCAGCAGTTCTCGGACAGGGAAAACGAATCAGCCCCAGCATTTT CASSSRTGKTNQPQHF
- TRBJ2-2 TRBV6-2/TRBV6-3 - TGTGCCAGCAGTGCCCCATGGCAAAGAAACACCGGGGAGCTGTTTTTT CASSAPWQRNTGELFF
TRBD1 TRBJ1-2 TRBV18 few TGTGCCAGCTCAGGGACAGACACCTATGGCTACACCTTC CASSGTDTYGYTF
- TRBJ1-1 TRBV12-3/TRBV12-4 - TGTGCCAGCATCAACCGGGGAGGCCAAGCTTTCTTT CASINRGGQAFF
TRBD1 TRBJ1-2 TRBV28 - TGTGCCAGCAGTTTTCCGGACAGGGTAAGGAGCGGCTACACCTTC CASSFPDRVRSGYTF
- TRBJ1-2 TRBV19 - TGTGCCAGTAGTATTCCGAGGCAGACCTTGTCTAACTATGGCTACACCTTC CASSIPRQTLSNYGYTF
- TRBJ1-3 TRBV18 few TGTGCCAGCTCACCGCTACTGGCGGGCACTCGCTCTGGAAACACCATATATTTT CASSPLLAGTRSGNTIYF
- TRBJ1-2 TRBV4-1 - TGCGCCAGCAGCCGGACGGGGGAGGACTATGGCTACACCTTC CASSRTGEDYGYTF
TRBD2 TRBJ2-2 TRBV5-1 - TGCGCCAGCAGCTTTTCATACACTAGCGGGCCGAACACCGGGGAGCTGTTTTTT CASSFSYTSGPNTGELFF
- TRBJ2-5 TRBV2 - TGTGCCAGCAGCCCGGGACTCTCTCAAGAGACCCAGTACTTC CASSPGLSQETQYF
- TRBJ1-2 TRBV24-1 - TGTGCCACCAGTGATATGTATACAGGCCCATATGGCTACACCTTC CATSDMYTGPYGYTF
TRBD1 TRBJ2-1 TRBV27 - TGTGCCAGCAGTCGCCGGGACAGAGGTTTCGGGGAGCAGTTCTTC CASSRRDRGFGEQFF
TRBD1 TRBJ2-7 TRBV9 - TGTGCCAGCAGCGTAGAAGGACAGGGTAACTACGAGCAGTACTTC CASSVEGQGNYEQYF
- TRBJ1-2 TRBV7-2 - TGTGCCAGCAGCCCTCAGTGGCAGTCCAACTATGGCTACACCTTC CASSPQWQSNYGYTF
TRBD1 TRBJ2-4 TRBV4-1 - TGCGCCAGCAGCCAAGTCCAGACAGGGGGCGAAAACATTCAGTACTTC CASSQVQTGGENIQYF
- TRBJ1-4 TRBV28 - TGTGCCAGCAGTTTATCGGCCTCGACGGCGAGAGGCGAAAAACTGTTTTTT CASSLSASTARGEKLFF
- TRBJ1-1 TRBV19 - TGTGCCAGTAGGGATTTCAGCTCCCCCCGGGGGACTGAAGCTTTCTTT CASRDFSSPRGTEAFF
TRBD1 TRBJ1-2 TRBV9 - TGTGCCAGCAGCCCTGCGGGGACAGGGGGTTTAGGGTATGGCTACACCTTC CASSPAGTGGLGYGYTF